Listed below are T cell receptor beta chains from one sample, sequenced in a study of T cell changes during pregnancy in multiple sclerosis. Profiling relied on immunoSEQ multiplex PCR, and the TCRdb table lists in-frame clones only, not all of them. The table has some 77,000 clones, around nine tenths seen once. The sequencing here drew on CD4+ T cells from peripheral blood mononuclear cells, taken before pregnancy. Receptors were obtained from a female donor with multiple sclerosis, enrolled in a pregnancy study. Each CDR3 is given without its conserved first and last residue. Each record gives: V gene, J gene, CDR3 protein.

TRBV7-2	TRBJ1-3	ASRLTGGSGNTIY
TRBV6-1	TRBJ2-3	ATRLDPSTDTQY
TRBV19	TRBJ2-7	ASSMLAGTYEQY
TRBV18	TRBJ1-1	ASSPVGQGRTEAF
TRBV30	TRBJ2-7	AWNPLAGGNEQY
TRBV19	TRBJ1-5	ASSDPGTAQH
TRBV5-1	TRBJ2-7	ASSWGVRGNSYEQY
TRBV18	TRBJ1-5	ASSPPGSGYQPQH
TRBV6-6	TRBJ2-7	ASRLSGEVRYEQY
TRBV5-4	TRBJ2-2	ASSVLAGGPGELF
TRBV7-2	TRBJ1-5	ASSLGGRILN
TRBV19	TRBJ2-1	ASSKGGGRLEEF
TRBV5-4	TRBJ2-2	ASSLGGARGTGELF
TRBV6-5	TRBJ1-2	ASSYGQGNYGYT
TRBV19	TRBJ2-3	ASRRDYSTDTQY
TRBV2	TRBJ1-5	ASSVYNQPQH
TRBV7-2	TRBJ1-5	ASSDRGISNQPQH
TRBV7-9	TRBJ1-5	ASSRTGGPKNQPQH